The sequence of this T cell receptor (beta chain) was determined in a study of blood T cell repertoires in COVID-19. Sequenced by immunoSEQ multiplex PCR; TCRdb stores in-frame clones only, minus some. The repertoire consists of 150,000 or so clones, with about 86% occurring once and the leading ten covering 1.5%. Sequenced sample: peripheral blood. The TCR comes from a woman between 55 and 75 years old with acute or convalescent COVID-19.

The CDR3 DNA is TGTGCCAGCAGCTTTCGGTTTACAGATGGAAACACCATATATTTT. This gives the protein CASSFRFTDGNTIYF. V and J are TRBV5-5 and TRBJ1-3; the D is unclear. V lost 2 bases, J lost 3 bases, and 12 bases lay in between. This CDR3 contains 15 residues. Germline CDR1 is SGHKS and CDR2 is YYEKEE (reference sequence).